These 19 T cell receptor beta chains came from one sample sequenced in a study of monozygotic twins with cystic fibrosis. Produced via immunoSEQ multiplex PCR; TCRdb's table is partial and in-frame only. Seen here are 30,000 to 45,000 clones, around 82% observed once, and the top ten hold roughly 1.8%. Sequenced sample: blood. These receptor sequences come from a girl aged 2 to 10 with cystic fibrosis.

The chain has TRBV30 and TRBJ2-3, with a tentative D call TRBD2 (5 bases). The germline CDR1 and CDR2 sequences are GTSNPN and SVGIG (reference sequence). The CDR3 spans 15 residues. V was clipped by 3 bases and J by 2 bases, with 15 bases between them. The CDR3 bases are TGTGCCTGGAGGGCCGGGGTCCGATTCACAGATACGCAGTATTTT. The encoded protein is CAWRAGVRFTDTQYF.

The genes are TRBV15 and TRBJ1-5; 7 nucleotides match TRBD1. Germline CDR1 is LNHNV and CDR2 is YYDKDF (reference sequence). J gave up 0 bases and V 5 bases, and 19 bases lay outside the gene matches. The CDR3 has 20 residues. CDR3 loop: CATSGSSKRQGYYSNQPQHF. The CDR3 DNA is TGTGCCACCAGCGGATCCTCTAAGAGACAGGGCTACTATAGCAATCAGCCCCAGCATTTT.

This sequence joins TRBV27 and TRBJ2-7, with 12 positions matching TRBD2. After removal of 4 bases from V and 0 bases from J, the junction contained 13 bases not matched to a gene. Germline V gene lookup returns CDR1 MNHEY and CDR2 SMNVEV (reference sequence). The CDR3 contains 19 residues. The CDR3 DNA reads TGTGCCAGCAGTTCATCGAGACTAGCGGGGGTCCTCAGCTCCTACGAGCAGTACTTC. It specifies CASSSSRLAGVLSSYEQYF.

The rearrangement links TRBV5-5 to TRBJ1-1, with D possibly TRBD1 on 5 matching bases. This CDR3 comprises 14 residues. Trimming shortened V by 1 base and J by 4 bases, and 11 bases separated the two germline ends. Germline CDR1 and CDR2: SGHKS and YYEKEE (reference sequence). In DNA form, the CDR3 reads TGTGCCAGCAGCTTGCGTAGGACAAGCACTGAAGCTTTCTTT. Its translation is CASSLRRTSTEAFF.

This sequence joins TRBV18 and TRBJ1-2, with 8 positions matching TRBD1. Per the germline V gene, CDR1 is KGHSH and CDR2 is LQKENI. This CDR3 has 15 amino acids. Trimming took 3 bases from V and 4 from J; bases not matched to a gene: 7. For the CDR3, the DNA is TGTGCCAGCTCACCGGGACAGGCCTCAATCTATGGCTACACCTTC. Residues: CASSPGQASIYGYTF.

The chain has TRBV4-1 and TRBJ2-1; D is possibly TRBD2 (7 bases). In germline, CDR1 is MGHRA, CDR2 YSYEKL. Trimming pared 1 base from V and 8 bases from J, leaving 18 bases between. This CDR3 region has 16 residues. The CDR3 here is CASSQVGGGREDEQFF. The CDR3 DNA follows: TGCGCCAGCAGCCAAGTTGGGGGGGGGCGCGAAGATGAGCAGTTCTTC.

The CDR3 loop reads CASSSGTGYSYEQYF. CDR3 bases: TGCGCCAGCAGCTCAGGGACAGGGTACTCCTACGAGCAGTACTTC. The V gene is TRBV5-1, the J gene TRBJ2-7, with 9 nucleotides matching TRBD1. The germline V gene has CDR1 SGHRS and CDR2 YFSETQ. This CDR3 spans 15 amino acids. The trim removed 3 bases at V and 0 bases at J, leaving 4 bases unmatched.

This clone was counted once. The CDR3 bases are TGTGCCAGCAGCTCCATAACGGGACAGGGGTATCACGAGCAGTACTTC. Protein: CASSSITGQGYHEQYF. V usage is TRBV11-3 and J usage is TRBJ2-7; 10 bases map to TRBD1. The germline gives CDR1 SGHNT, CDR2 YENEEA. The CDR3 runs 16 residues. The V segment lost 4 bases and the J segment 5 bases; nucleotides outside the gene matches: 11.

The CDR3 protein is CASSQQVTVYNEQFF. The CDR3 DNA follows: TGCGCCAGCAGCCAACAGGTTACCGTATACAATGAGCAGTTCTTC. The chain has TRBV4-1 and TRBJ2-1, with unresolved D. Per the germline V gene, CDR1 is MGHRA and CDR2 is YSYEKL. The CDR3 contains 15 residues. V shed 2 bases and J shed 4 bases, with 12 bases lying between them.

This clone was counted between two and nine times. The chain combines TRBV2 with TRBJ1-2; D may be TRBD1 (5 bases). V lost 0 bases to trimming and J lost 4 bases, with 9 bases between them. The CDR3 is made up of 14 amino acids. Germline V gene data show CDR1 as SNHLY and CDR2 as FYNNEI. The CDR3: CASSEAGQVYGYTF. DNA for the CDR3: TGTGCCAGCAGTGAAGCGGGGCAGGTCTATGGCTACACCTTC.

The CDR3 sequence: CASSQRNNEQFF. CDR3 bases: TGTGCCAGCAGTCAGCGGAATAATGAGCAGTTCTTC. The V call is TRBV25-1, the J call TRBJ2-1, with a possible D match to TRBD2 (5 bases). V was shortened by 5 bases and J by 7 bases, with 9 bases between the two germline ends. Germline V gene data show CDR1 as MGHDK and CDR2 as SYGVNS. This CDR3 has 12 residues.

This rearrangement joins TRBV5-1 to TRBJ2-7; D is perhaps TRBD1 or TRBD2 (6 bases each). With 3 bases removed from V and 2 bases from J, the gap between germline ends came to 9 bases. This CDR3 is 13 amino acids long. Germline V lookup: CDR1 SGHRS, CDR2 YFSETQ. The CDR3 nucleotides are TGCGCCAGCAGCTACGGGGGCCCCTACGAGCAGTACTTC. It yields the protein CASSYGGPYEQYF.

The V call is TRBV11-2, the J call TRBJ1-4; no firm D call. The CDR3 totals 15 residues. Trimming took 0 bases from V and 0 from J, leaving 5 bases between them. Germline-derived CDR1 and CDR2 are SGHAT and FQNNGV. CDR3 protein: CASSLDGATNEKLFF. The DNA for the CDR3 is TGTGCCAGCAGCTTAGATGGGGCAACTAATGAAAAACTGTTTTTT.

The J gene is TRBJ2-3, the V gene TRBV13, with D perhaps TRBD2 (7 bases). V was shortened by 1 base and J by 0 bases, with 14 bases between the two germline ends. The CDR3 spans 17 residues. CDR1 is PRHDT, CDR2 FYEKMQ, per germline (reference sequence). CDR3 residues: CASSLEGGGQSTDTQYF. Written as DNA, the CDR3 is TGTGCCAGCAGCTTAGAGGGCGGGGGCCAAAGCACAGATACGCAGTATTTT.

The rearrangement links TRBV6-1 to TRBJ1-1, with unresolved D. The CDR3 has 13 amino acids. V gave up 7 bases and J gave up 0 bases, with 9 bases separating them. Germline V gene lookup returns CDR1 MNHNS and CDR2 SASEGT. CDR3 nucleotides: TGTGCCAGCACGATCCCAGTGAACACTGAAGCTTTCTTT. This codes for CASTIPVNTEAFF.

The chain couples TRBV5-1 to TRBJ2-1; D is unclear. The CDR3 sequence is 15 residues long. From germline, CDR1 is SGHRS and CDR2 YFSETQ. Between the trimmed V and J ends, which lost 4 bases and 0 bases, there was a span of 11 bases. The CDR3 region is CASSPLGSSYNEQFF. The DNA for the CDR3 is TGCGCCAGCAGCCCCCTGGGCAGCTCCTACAATGAGCAGTTCTTC.

V is TRBV19 and J is TRBJ1-5, with D perhaps matching TRBD1 (5 bases). The V gene lost 3 bases and the J gene lost 0 bases, with 9 bases spanning the gap. The germline V gene encodes CDR1 LNHDA and CDR2 SQIVND (reference sequence). The length of the CDR3 is 15 residues. DNA for the CDR3: TGTGCCAGTAGTATGGATCAGGGTAGCAATCAGCCCCAGCATTTT. This encodes CASSMDQGSNQPQHF.

The chain combines TRBV30 with TRBJ1-6, with a possible D match to TRBD1 (6 bases). CDR1 and CDR2 (germline): GTSNPN, SVGIG (reference sequence). The CDR3 totals 13 residues. With 0 bases removed from V and 9 bases from J, the gap between germline ends came to 9 bases. The CDR3 DNA is TGTGCCTGGAGTGTACAGGGTAGTTCACCCCTCCACTTT. Translating gives CAWSVQGSSPLHF. Variable domain in full (rest from reference TRBV30 and TRBJ1-6): SQTIHQWPATLVQPVGSPLSLECTVEGTSNPNLYWYRQAAGRGLQLLFYSVGIGQISSEVPQNLSASRPQDRQFILSSKKLLLSDSGFYLCAWSVQGSSPLHFGNGTRLTVT.

The chain uses TRBV30 and TRBJ1-5, with a weak D call TRBD1 (6 bases). Trimming left V 4 bases short and J 3 bases short, with 16 bases between. The CDR3 is 15 residues long. CDR1 and CDR2 from the germline V gene are GTSNPN and SVGIG (reference sequence). The chain's CDR3 is CAWNPTGRYNQPQHF. The CDR3 coding sequence is TGTGCCTGGAATCCTACAGGGCGTTACAATCAGCCCCAGCATTTT.